The TCR beta chain described here comes from a study of cytomegalovirus exposure and HLA in healthy donors. Study in general: An early release of data contained tens of millions of unique TCRs, which came from HLA-typed donors.

Each donor's status was that of a healthy bone marrow donor. In this sample, this clone turned up a few times. Germline CDR1 is MNHNY and CDR2 is SVGAGI (reference sequence). The CDR3 runs 14 residues. V trimming: 6 bases; J trimming: 0 bases; junction bases outside the gene matches: 3. A multiplex PCR was run with 60 Vbeta primers and 13 Jbeta primers. TCRdb's copy holds only in-frame clones and misses some; the assay was immunoSEQ multiplex PCR. The sample has approximately 110,000 clones, roughly 15% seen once. The chain carries TRBV6-6 and TRBJ2-3; TRBD2 matches at 7 bases. The TCR was taken from a woman younger than 30 in good health and CMV-seronegative. The sequenced material came from PBMCs. CDR3 bases: TGTGCCAGCAGGGCCGGGGGGAGCACAGATACGCAGTATTTT. It specifies CASRAGGSTDTQYF.